The clone carrying this TCR beta chain was found many times. CDR1 and CDR2 from the germline V gene are SGHRS and YFSETQ. J was trimmed by 1 base and V by 0 bases; bases with no gene match: 2. This CDR3 comprises 16 residues. This sample is part of a study of blood T cells in healthy people across ages. The second PCR ran roughly 7 to 12 cycles with a sample-barcoded 5' primer and J-beta primers. TCRdb recomputed calls from the 5' RACE reads with MiXCR, one row per CDR3 protein. The table includes just over 1 million distinct CDR3 sequences, 35% to 50% detected once. The chain employs TRBV5-1 and TRBJ2-7, with 12 bases lining up with TRBD2. The clonotype originates from a woman aged 55-75 years in good health. The sequencing sample was made of blood. As DNA, the CDR3 is TGCGCCAGCAGCTTGGGAGGGACTAGCGGGTCCTACGAGCAGTACTTC. Its translation: CASSLGGTSGSYEQYF.